This is a list of T cell receptor beta chains from one sample in a study of early stage breast cancer tumors. Sequencing used immunoSEQ multiplex PCR; TCRdb keeps in-frame clones, though not all of them. The sample lists approximately 48,000 clones, about 90% occurring once. The sample was blood. Source of these receptors: a person in their 70s with breast cancer. The CDR3 runs from the conserved cysteine through the conserved F or W. D genes are given only for firm matches. A clone size is listed for some rows: how often the clone was seen (once, few, many), or a class if it is expanded.

.,TRBD2,TRBV5-1,TRBJ2-1,TGCGCCAGCAGCCCATGGACTAGCGGGGCGGATGAGCAGTTCTTC,CASSPWTSGADEQFF
once,TRBD1,TRBV5-3,TRBJ1-1,TGTGCCAGAAGCTTGTACTTAGGGGGCGACACTGAAGCTTTCTTT,CARSLYLGGDTEAFF
.,.,TRBV5-6,TRBJ1-3,TGTGCCAGCAGCTTGGGTCCCTTCTCTGGAAACACCATATATTTT,CASSLGPFSGNTIYF
.,.,TRBV4-1,TRBJ1-1,TGCGCCAGCAGCCCCGTCCAGGGGATGGGGACTGAAGCTTTCTTT,CASSPVQGMGTEAFF
.,.,TRBV27,TRBJ1-5,TGTGCCAGCAGCTTCAGGCGCAGCAATCAGCCCCAGCATTTT,CASSFRRSNQPQHF
.,.,TRBV15,TRBJ2-1,TGTGCCACCAGCAGAGATTACTTTTTGGTTGTCTCGAATGAGCAGTTCTTC,CATSRDYFLVVSNEQFF
.,TRBD1,TRBV29-1,TRBJ1-2,TGCAGCGGGGACAGGGGCGATTCCTATGGCTACACCTTC,CSGDRGDSYGYTF
.,.,TRBV4-3,TRBJ2-1,TGCGCCAGCAGCCCCGGAGGACTACCGCCCTACAATGAGCAGTTCTTC,CASSPGGLPPYNEQFF
.,.,TRBV5-1,TRBJ2-1,TGCGCCAGCAGCCCCCGGAGCTCCTACAATGAGCAGTTCTTC,CASSPRSSYNEQFF
.,TRBD1,TRBV5-1,TRBJ1-4,TGCGCCAGCAGTGGGACAGGGAGGAGAACTAATGAAAAACTGTTTTTT,CASSGTGRRTNEKLFF
.,TRBD1,TRBV6-1,TRBJ2-2,TGTGCCTCTGAGGGGGCAGGGAACACCGGGGAGCTGTTTTTT,CASEGAGNTGELFF
.,.,TRBV10-3,TRBJ1-4,TGTGCCATCAGTGAGTCGGGGGGGGAGACTAATGAAAAACTGTTTTTT,CAISESGGETNEKLFF
.,TRBD1,TRBV5-4,TRBJ2-3,TGTGCCAGCACCCGATTCGACAGGGTAACCGATACGCAGTATTTT,CASTRFDRVTDTQYF
few,TRBD1,TRBV6-1,TRBJ1-2,TGTGCCAGCAGTGAACCAGGGACAGACGGTATTGGCTACACCTTC,CASSEPGTDGIGYTF
.,TRBD2,TRBV5-1,TRBJ2-1,TGCGCCAGCAGTTTTACCGGGACTAGCGGGAGTGGTTTCTACAATGAGCAGTTCTTC,CASSFTGTSGSGFYNEQFF
.,TRBD1,TRBV7-2,TRBJ2-7,TGTGCCAGCAGCGTGGGACAGCTCCCTCCCATCTTC,CASSVGQLPPIF